The source of this T cell receptor (beta chain) is a study of blood T cell repertoires in COVID-19. In the study overall: Sites across the United States, Italy and Spain contributed samples from acute and convalescent COVID-19. T cells, B-cell-depleted T cells, or PBMCs supplied cDNA or gDNA.

Profiling relied on immunoSEQ multiplex PCR, and the TCRdb table lists in-frame clones only, not all of them. The data show around 250,000 clones, about nine tenths seen once. V lost 0 bases to trimming and J lost 0 bases, with 6 bases between them. The CDR3 is 15 residues long. Germline V gene data show CDR1 as MNHNY and CDR2 as SVGAGI (reference sequence). This clone was counted between two and nine times. Sequencing was done on a sample of peripheral blood. The chain links TRBV6-6 to TRBJ1-5, with D unclear. The TCR originated in a woman aged 25-40 years with active or convalescent COVID-19. The CDR3: CASSYSQASNQPQHF. As DNA, the CDR3 is TGTGCCAGCAGTTACTCGCAGGCTAGCAATCAGCCCCAGCATTTT.